This T cell receptor beta chain was identified in a study of cytomegalovirus exposure and HLA in healthy donors. Whole-study results and caveats: Most CMV-associated TCR beta chains appeared HLA-restricted in a later analysis. Later analysis identified a missense DCLRE1C variant that was linked to TCR beta V- and J-gene trimming.

PCR was performed using 60 Vbeta and 13 Jbeta primers. The assay was immunoSEQ multiplex PCR, and TCRdb's table has in-frame clones only and misses some. The sample includes some 150,000 clones, about 71% of them seen just once. The V end lost 9 bases, the J end lost 5 bases, and 17 bases lay between the germline ends. The CDR3 loop spans 14 amino acids. Per germline, CDR1 MGHRA and CDR2 YSYEKL. With respect to this clone: What it binds is unknown.

Sample: PBMCs. The chain links TRBV4-1 to TRBJ1-5, with D tentatively TRBD1 (5 bases). This TCR derives from a woman aged 25-40 years in good health and CMV-seronegative. Here the CDR3 reads CASRRVTGDQPQHF. The CDR3 DNA sequence: TGCGCCAGTCGGCGGGTTACGGGGGATCAGCCCCAGCATTTT.